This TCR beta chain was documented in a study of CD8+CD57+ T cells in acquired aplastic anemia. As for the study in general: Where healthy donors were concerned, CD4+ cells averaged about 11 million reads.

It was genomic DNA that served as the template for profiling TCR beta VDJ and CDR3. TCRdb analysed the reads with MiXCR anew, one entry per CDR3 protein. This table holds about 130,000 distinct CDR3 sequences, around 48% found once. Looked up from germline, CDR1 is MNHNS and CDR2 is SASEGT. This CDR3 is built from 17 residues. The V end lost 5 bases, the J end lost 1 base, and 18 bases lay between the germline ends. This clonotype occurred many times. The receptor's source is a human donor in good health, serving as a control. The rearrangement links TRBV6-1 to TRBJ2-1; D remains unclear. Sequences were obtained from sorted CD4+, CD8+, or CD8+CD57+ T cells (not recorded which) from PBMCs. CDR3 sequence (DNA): TGTGCCAGCAGTCCGACAAGTTTCGCTATGTCCTACAATGAGCAGTTCTTC. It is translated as CASSPTSFAMSYNEQFF.